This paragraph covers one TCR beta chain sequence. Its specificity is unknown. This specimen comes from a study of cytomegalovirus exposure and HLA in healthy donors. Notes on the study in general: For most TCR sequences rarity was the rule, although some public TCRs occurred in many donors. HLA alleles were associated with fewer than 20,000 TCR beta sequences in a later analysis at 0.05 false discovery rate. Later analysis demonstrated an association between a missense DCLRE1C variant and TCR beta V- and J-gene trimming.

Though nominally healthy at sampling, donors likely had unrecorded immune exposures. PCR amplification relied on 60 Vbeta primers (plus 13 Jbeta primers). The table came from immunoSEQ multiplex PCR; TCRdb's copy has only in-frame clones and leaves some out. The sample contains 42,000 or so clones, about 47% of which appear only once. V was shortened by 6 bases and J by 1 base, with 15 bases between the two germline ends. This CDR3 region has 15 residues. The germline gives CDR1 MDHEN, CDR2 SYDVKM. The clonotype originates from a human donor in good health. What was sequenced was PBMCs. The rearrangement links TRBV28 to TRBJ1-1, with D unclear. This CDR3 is CASRSYGKGNTEAFF. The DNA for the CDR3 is TGTGCCAGCAGATCCTACGGGAAGGGGAACACTGAAGCTTTCTTT.